The present T cell receptor (beta chain) was sequenced within a study of T cells in localized non-small cell lung cancer (dated by TCRdb to 2018 to 2020). Context from the whole study: Comparing tumors with uninvolved tumor-adjacent lungs, the study looked at the T cell repertoires of a few hundred patients with early-stage NSCLC. The cohort was made up of fewer than 250 treatment-naive NSCLC patients whose localized lung tumors had been resected. The mean age of the NSCLC patients was around 65 years, with 120 to 150 men and nearly 110 women.

At diagnosis, tumor, uninvolved tumor-adjacent lung and peripheral blood were collected and then preserved as a mix of FFPE and fresh-frozen material. For TCR repertoire profiling, blood samples were analyzed as peripheral blood mononuclear cells. With respect to this clone: No antigen is known for it. No quality values exist for individual bases; no much larger clone is one base distant.

What the study reported, not specific to this receptor: Because multi-region tumor sequencing was not performed, intratumor heterogeneity could not be ruled out. Because the study design was exploratory, TCR variables were selected using unadjusted p-values without false-discovery rate correction. Uninvolved tumor-adjacent lung showed the highest T cell clonality, higher than tumor, which suggests more focused antigenic responses in the uninvolved tumor-adjacent lung. Of the top 100 tumor clones, a median of approximately 60 were detected in paired uninvolved adjacent lung; 28 were also among that lung's top 100. Longer overall survival was associated with higher blood T cell density, whereas shorter survival was associated with higher adjacent-lung clonality.

According to the germline V gene (reference sequence), CDR1 reads MNHEY and CDR2 reads SMNVEV. CDR3 length: 14 amino acids, cysteine to phenylalanine. Only the CDR3 portion is preserved as DNA: 42 bases, with reading frame beginning at the first base. The trim is 8 bases for V and 4 bases for J, with a gap of 15 bases between the germline ends. TCR beta CDR3 regions were sequenced from DNA using the immunoSEQ Assay. Concerning the study's data processing: T cell density was computed as TCR beta template counts normalized to usable DNA estimated by amplifying housekeeping genes. Using the preseqR package, richness was estimated by extrapolating to 120,000 templates for tissue samples and 400,000 templates for PBMC samples. Clonality was calculated as one minus Pielou's evenness. Differential abundance testing on productive amino-acid clonotypes, with a minimum total count of 5 and an alpha of 0.1, was used to identify tissue-enriched TCRs. Repertoire overlap between compartments was quantified with the Jaccard Index and Morisita Overlap Index. GLIPH clustered TCR beta CDR3s with public tetramer-defined viral CDR3s; viral motifs required at least three viral sequences plus V-gene enrichment. TCRdb limited this immuneACCESS table to in-frame rearrangements with V and J called. A share of clones is missing; checked studies link under half to unresolved V genes, and the rest is unexplained. V, J and clone size are taken as reported in that table, and D and trimming were inferred from the DNA itself. The sample table records about 28,000 clones; 84% of these occur just once. Of the sample, over 4% is held by the ten largest clones.

The specimen comprised peripheral blood mononuclear cells, sampled before any cancer treatment. This TCR came from a man between 35 and 75 years old with stage III lung adenocarcinoma. The sequence links TRBV27 to TRBJ2-1, with a tentative D gene TRBD2 over 5 matching bases. The DNA sequence is TGTGCCAGCCGTAGCGTAGCGAGATACAATGAGCAGTTCTTC. The translation is CASRSVARYNEQFF.